The clone carrying this T cell receptor (beta chain) was detected only a few times. Its specificity is unknown. The CDR3 contains 13 residues. V lost 7 bases and J lost 4, with 13 bases in between. The germline V gene encodes CDR1 MNHNS and CDR2 SASEGT. The data originate from a study of shared clonotypes between healthy human individuals. Study-wide context: Used for every donor were three CD4 naive, three CD4 memory, two CD8 naive and one CD8 memory plate.

The authors split each subset's genomic DNA evenly across several immunoSEQ plates. In the authors' methods: In the immunoSEQ data, sequences were junction-only and lacked quality scores, so filtering differed. The table came from immunoSEQ multiplex PCR; TCRdb's copy has only in-frame clones and leaves some out. The V and J calls and clone size were taken over from that table, and D and trimming were inferred from the DNA. The sample lists roughly 2.6 million clones; approximately 92% were seen once. Regarding the study as a whole: Shared clonotypes: 4.5% to 6% naive CD4, around 3.5% naive CD8, around 2.2% memory CD4, 0.35% to 0.5% memory CD8.

The sample consisted of naive CD4+ T cells sorted from blood. The subset is: CD45RA+ positively selected. This TCR was sampled from a man aged 18 to 29 in good health. The J gene is TRBJ1-1, the V gene TRBV6-1; no definite D call. Here the CDR3 reads CASNRVWGTEAFF. The CDR3 nucleotides are TGTGCCAGCAATCGGGTATGGGGCACTGAAGCTTTCTTT.